These 7 T cell receptor beta chains came from one sample sequenced in a study of blood T cell repertoires in COVID-19. Clones were read by immunoSEQ multiplex PCR, and TCRdb kept only the in-frame ones, dropping some. The sample has roughly 250,000 clones; about 85% are singletons. The sequenced material came from peripheral blood. These receptors all stem from a human donor with COVID-19, enrolled during active disease. The donor label of this sample is uncertain.

J is TRBJ1-5 and V is TRBV19; D may be TRBD1 (5 bases). The CDR3 has 18 residues. Germline loops: CDR1 LNHDA, CDR2 SQIVND (reference sequence). The V end lost 0 bases, the J end lost 7 bases, and 22 bases lay between the germline ends. The CDR3 sequence is CASSIDTPGTHWGQPQHF. As DNA, the CDR3 is TGTGCCAGTAGTATAGATACCCCGGGGACTCATTGGGGGCAGCCCCAGCATTTT.

The V and J genes are TRBV5-5 and TRBJ1-2; D gene uncertain. This CDR3 comprises 12 residues. Looked up from germline, CDR1 is SGHKS and CDR2 is YYEKEE (reference sequence). Trimming took 3 bases from V and 7 from J, leaving 10 bases between them. CDR3 nucleotide sequence: TGTGCCAGCAGCTGGAACAGTCGTGGCTACACCTTC. This codes for CASSWNSRGYTF.

In its sample, this clone was seen once. CDR3 coding DNA: TGTGCCTGGCACAGGGAGCAGAACTCACCCCTCCACTTT. It specifies CAWHREQNSPLHF. The chain recombines TRBV30 with TRBJ1-6; D is possibly TRBD1 (6 bases). Trimming stripped 5 bases from V and 10 bases from J, with 15 bases between. The CDR3 has 13 residues. From germline, CDR1 is GTSNPN and CDR2 SVGIG (reference sequence).

This chain uses TRBV28 with TRBJ2-7; 8 bases align to TRBD2. J gave up 1 base and V 6 bases, and 5 bases lay outside the gene matches. Germline loops: CDR1 MDHEN, CDR2 SYDVKM. The CDR3 sequence is 14 residues long. The CDR3 reads CASRLAGRSYEQYF. CDR3 coding DNA: TGTGCCAGCAGGTTAGCGGGACGGTCCTACGAGCAGTACTTC.

V is TRBV6-5 and J is TRBJ1-1; 8 bases match TRBD1. The ends lost 6 bases at V and 3 bases at J; junction bases unmatched: 9. The CDR3 is 15 amino acids. Germline CDR1 reads MNHEY; CDR2 reads SVGAGI. The CDR3 DNA reads as TGTGCCAGCAGCACCAGGGGGCGTGGGTACACTGAAGCTTTCTTT. Protein sequence: CASSTRGRGYTEAFF.

The gene calls are TRBV7-8 and TRBJ1-5; 10 positions match TRBD1. The CDR3 contains 15 residues. CDR1 is SGHVS, CDR2 FQNEAQ, per germline. V was pared by 4 bases and J by 6 bases, with 6 bases of the junction left unmatched. The CDR3 here is CASSSGQGVGQPQHF. The CDR3 nucleotides read TGTGCCAGCAGCTCCGGACAGGGGGTAGGTCAGCCCCAGCATTTT. Based on the CDR3 plus reference TRBV7-8 and TRBJ1-5, the full variable domain is GAGVSQSPRYKVAKRGQDVALRCDPISGHVSLFWYQQALGQGPEFLTYFQNEAQLDKSGLPSDRFFAERPEGSVSTLKIQRTQQEDSAVYLCASSSGQGVGQPQHFGDGTRLSIL.

V and J are TRBV7-9 and TRBJ1-1, with 7 positions matching TRBD1. The junction had 5 bases not matched to a gene; V was cut back by 1 base and J by 9 bases. The CDR3 is made up of 13 amino acids. Germline assignment: CDR1 SEHNR and CDR2 FQNEAQ (reference sequence). The CDR3 protein is CASSLGDSAKAFF. The DNA of the CDR3 is TGTGCCAGCAGCTTAGGGGACAGCGCTAAAGCTTTCTTT.